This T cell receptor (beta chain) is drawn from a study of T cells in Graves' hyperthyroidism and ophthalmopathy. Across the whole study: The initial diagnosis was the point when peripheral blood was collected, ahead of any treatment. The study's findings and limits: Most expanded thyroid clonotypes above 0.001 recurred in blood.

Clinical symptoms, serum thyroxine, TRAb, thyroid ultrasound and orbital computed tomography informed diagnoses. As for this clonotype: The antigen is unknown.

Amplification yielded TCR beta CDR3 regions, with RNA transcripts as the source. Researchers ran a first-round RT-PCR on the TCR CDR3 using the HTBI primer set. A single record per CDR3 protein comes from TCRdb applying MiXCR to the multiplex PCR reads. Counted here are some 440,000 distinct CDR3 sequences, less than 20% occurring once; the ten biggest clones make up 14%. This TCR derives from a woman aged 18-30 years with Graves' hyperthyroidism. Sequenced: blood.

As DNA, the CDR3 is TGCAGTGCTCGGGACACTCCCAGACAGTACTTC. It specifies CSARDTPRQYF. This sequence joins TRBV20-1 and TRBJ2-7; the D gene is possibly TRBD1 (6 bases). The germline CDR1 and CDR2 sequences are DFQATT and SNEGSKA (reference sequence). V lost 5 bases and J 10 bases, leaving 15 bases between the germline ends. The CDR3 has 11 residues.